This T cell receptor beta chain was obtained from a study of OX40 agonist ivuxolimab in advanced cancers. Across the whole study: Patients in the trial were receiving intravenous ivuxolimab every 2 weeks, at doses of 0.01 to 10 mg/kg. Overall study results and limits: Clonal expansion among partial responders at 0.1-3.0 mg/kg ranked near the lowest. Expanded clones were, on average, more numerous among CD8+ T cells than CD4+.

The junction had 2 bases not matched to a gene; V was cut back by 6 bases and J by 7 bases. Germline V gene lookup returns CDR1 MNHEY and CDR2 SVGAGI. The CDR3 loop spans 13 amino acids. Details on this clone: What it recognizes is unknown.

Sequencing used immunoSEQ multiplex PCR; TCRdb keeps in-frame clones, though not all of them. Here the sample spans some 70,000 clones, approximately 80% being singletons. This chain links TRBV6-5 with TRBJ2-7; TRBD2 matches at 14 bases. Sequenced material: CD4+ or CD8+ T cells sorted from blood, taken in a trial of the OX40 agonist ivuxolimab. The source is an adult with an advanced solid tumor such as melanoma, head and neck, liver or kidney cancer. CDR3 nucleotides: TGTGCCAGCAGGGGACTAGCGGGAGAAGAGCAGTACTTC. Translation gives CASRGLAGEEQYF.